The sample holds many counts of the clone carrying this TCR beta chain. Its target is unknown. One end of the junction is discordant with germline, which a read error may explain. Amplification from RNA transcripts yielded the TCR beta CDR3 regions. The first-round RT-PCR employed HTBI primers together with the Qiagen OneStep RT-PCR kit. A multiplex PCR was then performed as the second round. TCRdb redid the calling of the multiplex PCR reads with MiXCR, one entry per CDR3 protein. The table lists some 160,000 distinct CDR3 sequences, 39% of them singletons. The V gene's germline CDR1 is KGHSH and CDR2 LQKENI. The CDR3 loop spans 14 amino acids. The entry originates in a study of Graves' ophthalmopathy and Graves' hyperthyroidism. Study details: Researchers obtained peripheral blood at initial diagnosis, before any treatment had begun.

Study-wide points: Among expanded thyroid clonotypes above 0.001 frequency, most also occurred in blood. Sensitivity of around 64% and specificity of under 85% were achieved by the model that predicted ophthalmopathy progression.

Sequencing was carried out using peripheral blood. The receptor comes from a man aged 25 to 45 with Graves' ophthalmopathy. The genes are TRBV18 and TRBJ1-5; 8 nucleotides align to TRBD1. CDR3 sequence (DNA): TGTGCCAGCTCGCCACAGGGGGAAGGGCAGCCCCAGCATTTT. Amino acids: CASSPQGEGQPQHF.